This is a list of T cell receptor beta chains from one sample in a study of response to subunit inactivated influenza vaccine. In TCRdb, the RT-PCR reads were re-called with MiXCR into one record per CDR3 protein. The sample has approximately 700,000 distinct CDR3 sequences, roughly 14% seen once. Sequenced here: PBMCs from blood, sampled 11 to 12 days after vaccination. These TCRs come from a middle-aged man who received an inactivated influenza vaccine. Each CDR3 is given with its conserved first and last residue. A D gene is named only where the DNA matches it firmly. Part of the rows lack a size; the others show once, few, many or a class for expanded clones.

CDR3 DNA	CDR3 protein	V gene	D gene	J gene	clone size
TGTGCCAGCAGCTGGGACAGGGGACCCTACGAGCAGTACTTC	CASSWDRGPYEQYF	TRBV5-4	TRBD1	TRBJ2-7	few
TGTGCCAGCAGCCGGACAGGGGCTCGCAATCAGCCCCAGCATTTT	CASSRTGARNQPQHF	TRBV12-3/TRBV12-4	TRBD1	TRBJ1-5	NA
TGCAGCACCCGGGGGTCAAATGAGCAGTTCTTC	CSTRGSNEQFF	TRBV29-1	NA	TRBJ2-1	NA
TGCGCCAGCAGCCAAGACGGCAGGGGTGATGGCTACACCTTC	CASSQDGRGDGYTF	TRBV4-1	NA	TRBJ1-2	NA
TGCGCCAGCAGCGTGTGGGGGGAGGTCAAATACGAGCAGTACTTC	CASSVWGEVKYEQYF	TRBV5-1	NA	TRBJ2-7	NA
TGTGCCAGCAGGCCCGGGGGGGGGGCCACTGAGCAGTTCTTC	CASRPGGGATEQFF	TRBV6-2/TRBV6-3	TRBD2	TRBJ2-1	few
TGTGCCAGCAGCGACATTGTGGCGCGTGAGCAGTTCTTC	CASSDIVAREQFF	TRBV7-6	NA	TRBJ2-1	NA
TGCAGTGCTTTGAGCGGGAGCTCCTACAATGAGCAGTTCTTC	CSALSGSSYNEQFF	TRBV20-1	TRBD2	TRBJ2-1	NA
TGTGCCAGCTCGACAGGGAAGAACACTGAAGCTTTCTTT	CASSTGKNTEAFF	TRBV12-3/TRBV12-4	TRBD1	TRBJ1-1	few
TGTGCCAGCAGCGACCCCCGACTCCTTAACTATGGCTACACCTTC	CASSDPRLLNYGYTF	TRBV6-1	NA	TRBJ1-2	NA
TGTGCCACCTCTGGGCACAATTCGGCAGATACGCAGTATTTT	CATSGHNSADTQYF	TRBV10-3	NA	TRBJ2-3	NA
TGCGCCAGCAGCTTTACTAGCGGGGCCGGGGAGGCGTATTTT	CASSFTSGAGEAYF	TRBV5-1	TRBD2	TRBJ2-3	few
TGCGCCAGCAGCCAAGATTACCTTAGGAGGGTCAGAGGCACTGAAGCTTTCTTT	CASSQDYLRRVRGTEAFF	TRBV4-3	NA	TRBJ1-1	few
TGTGCCAGCAGCGTGGTTCGACTAGCGGGAGGAGGAGAGACCCAGTACTTC	CASSVVRLAGGGETQYF	TRBV7-2	TRBD2	TRBJ2-5	NA
TGTGCCATCCGTCCAACTATGGATGAAAAACTGTTTTTT	CAIRPTMDEKLFF	TRBV2	NA	TRBJ1-4	NA
TGTGCCAGCAGTCACTTGGACAGGGATACGCAGTATTTT	CASSHLDRDTQYF	TRBV27	TRBD1	TRBJ2-3	NA
TGTGCCAGCATGAAGGCAGGGCCCATGAACACTGAAGCTTTCTTT	CASMKAGPMNTEAFF	TRBV27	NA	TRBJ1-1	few
TGTGCCAGCAGCCGAAACATGGCTAGCGGGTCTTACACCGGGGAGCTGTTTTTT	CASSRNMASGSYTGELFF	TRBV4-2	TRBD2	TRBJ2-2	few
TGTGCCAGCAGCGAACTAAGCGCGGGAGGAGGGGATACGCAGTATTTT	CASSELSAGGGDTQYF	TRBV3-1	TRBD2	TRBJ2-3	few
TGTGCCAGCAGTTTATTCCCTAGCGGGAGCCCAGATACGCAGTATTTT	CASSLFPSGSPDTQYF	TRBV27	TRBD2	TRBJ2-3	NA
TGTGCCAGCAGCCATGGGAGGGGTCGGGAAAAACTGTTTTTT	CASSHGRGREKLFF	TRBV25-1	NA	TRBJ1-4	few
TGTGCCAGTAGTAAACGGGGACCCGGACTAGCGGGAGTTTTAAATGAGCAGTTCTTC	CASSKRGPGLAGVLNEQFF	TRBV19	TRBD2	TRBJ2-1	many
TGCAGCGTTGAAAGGACTCGGGATGAGCAGTTCTTC	CSVERTRDEQFF	TRBV29-1	NA	TRBJ2-1	many
TGTGCCAGCAGCCGTAACTGGGGGGGCTACGAGCAGTACTTC	CASSRNWGGYEQYF	TRBV7-6	TRBD2	TRBJ2-7	few
TGTGCCAGCAGCTTTTTTGGGGGGGTGAGCACAGATACGCAGTATTTT	CASSFFGGVSTDTQYF	TRBV7-8	TRBD2	TRBJ2-3	NA
TGTGCCAGCAGGCGTCGGGGGTTATCAGATACGCAGTATTTT	CASRRRGLSDTQYF	TRBV27	NA	TRBJ2-3	NA
TGTGCCAGCAGCTTAGGGGTCGGATTCTCCAACAATGAGCAGTTCTTC	CASSLGVGFSNNEQFF	TRBV11-3	NA	TRBJ2-1	NA
TGCGCCAGCAGCACACAGGGGGGTCAGCCCCAGCATTTT	CASSTQGGQPQHF	TRBV5-1	TRBD1	TRBJ1-5	many
TGTGCCACCTTCAACCCGGACAGAATGAACTATGGCTACACCTTC	CATFNPDRMNYGYTF	TRBV19	NA	TRBJ1-2	NA
TGTGCCAGCAGCCGAACCCTAGGCGGCACCGGGACTAGCCGCTACAATGAGCAGTTCTTC	CASSRTLGGTGTSRYNEQFF	TRBV3-1	TRBD2	TRBJ2-1	NA
TGTGCCAGCAGTGGGGGGAGGGGACCTGATAGCAATCAGCCCCAGCATTTT	CASSGGRGPDSNQPQHF	TRBV12-3/TRBV12-4	NA	TRBJ1-5	few